Listed below are T cell receptor beta chains from one sample, sequenced in a study of T cells after yellow fever vaccination. TCRdb re-derived calls from the 5' RACE reads in MiXCR, one entry per CDR3 protein. The data hold tens of thousands of distinct CDR3 sequences, with more than 6.5% observed a single time. The starting material was CD8+ T cells sorted from PBMCs, obtained around 45 days after the first yellow fever vaccination. The source is a man between 18 and 35 years old who received the YFV17D yellow fever vaccine. Each CDR3 is given with its conserved first and last residue. A D gene is named only where the DNA matches it firmly. Size is stated for part of the rows, as once, few or many counts, or as a class when the clone is expanded.

v_gene: TRBV6-2/TRBV6-3; d_gene: NA; j_gene: TRBJ2-1; abundance: NA; CDR3nt: TGTGCCAGCAGCAACGGGGGTCTCAATGAGCAGTTCTTC; CDR3aa: CASSNGGLNEQFF
v_gene: TRBV20-1; d_gene: NA; j_gene: TRBJ2-1; abundance: NA; CDR3nt: TGCTGTGCTAGAGATCCCGGCGATTCCCGACCCGTCGATGAGCAGTTCTTC; CDR3aa: CCARDPGDSRPVDEQFF
v_gene: TRBV5-1; d_gene: TRBD2; j_gene: TRBJ2-5; abundance: NA; CDR3nt: TGCGCCAGCAGCCCGCGACTAGCGGGGAGGGAGACCCAGTACTTC; CDR3aa: CASSPRLAGRETQYF
v_gene: TRBV23-1; d_gene: NA; j_gene: TRBJ1-1; abundance: NA; CDR3nt: TGCGCCAGCAGTCACCCGAACAATCAGAACACTGAAGCTTTCTTT; CDR3aa: CASSHPNNQNTEAFF
v_gene: TRBV7-2; d_gene: NA; j_gene: TRBJ1-3; abundance: few; CDR3nt: TGTGCCAGCAGCTTCGGGGAAGCTGGAAACACCATATATTTT; CDR3aa: CASSFGEAGNTIYF
v_gene: TRBV6-1; d_gene: NA; j_gene: TRBJ1-5; abundance: many; CDR3nt: TGTGCCAGCAGTGAATCGGGGCTGGTCAGCAGGTTTCAGCCCCAGCATTTT; CDR3aa: CASSESGLVSRFQPQHF
v_gene: TRBV29-1; d_gene: NA; j_gene: TRBJ1-1; abundance: NA; CDR3nt: TGCAGCGTTGTCTGGGGAAGCACTGAAGCTTTCTTT; CDR3aa: CSVVWGSTEAFF
v_gene: TRBV7-8; d_gene: NA; j_gene: TRBJ1-2; abundance: many; CDR3nt: TGTGCCAGCAGCACCGCTCCCCATGGCTACACCTTC; CDR3aa: CASSTAPHGYTF
v_gene: TRBV18; d_gene: TRBD2; j_gene: TRBJ2-5; abundance: many; CDR3nt: TGTGCCAGCTCACTCAGCGGGGGTCGGTTCGAGACCCAGTACTTC; CDR3aa: CASSLSGGRFETQYF
v_gene: TRBV7-2; d_gene: TRBD1; j_gene: TRBJ1-6; abundance: many; CDR3nt: TGTGCCAGCAGCTCCCGGACAGGGGGCAGTTCACCCCTCCACTTT; CDR3aa: CASSSRTGGSSPLHF
v_gene: TRBV9; d_gene: NA; j_gene: TRBJ2-7; abundance: few; CDR3nt: TGTGCCAGCAGCCCACCCAGAGTCCCCTACGAGCAGTACTTC; CDR3aa: CASSPPRVPYEQYF
v_gene: TRBV4-3; d_gene: NA; j_gene: TRBJ1-5; abundance: NA; CDR3nt: TGCGCCAGCAGCCAAGGGTCGGGGGGGTATCAGCCCCAGCATTTT; CDR3aa: CASSQGSGGYQPQHF
v_gene: TRBV6-1; d_gene: NA; j_gene: TRBJ1-1; abundance: NA; CDR3nt: TGTGCCAGCCCACAGGGATCGACTGAAGCTTTCTTT; CDR3aa: CASPQGSTEAFF
v_gene: TRBV20-1; d_gene: TRBD2; j_gene: TRBJ2-1; abundance: many; CDR3nt: TGCAGTGCTGCGGGGGGAGTTTACAATGAGCAGTTCTTC; CDR3aa: CSAAGGVYNEQFF
v_gene: TRBV12-3/TRBV12-4; d_gene: TRBD2; j_gene: TRBJ2-3; abundance: few; CDR3nt: TGTGCCAGCCAGGGACTAGATAAGTATTTT; CDR3aa: CASQGLDKYF
v_gene: TRBV12-3/TRBV12-4; d_gene: TRBD2; j_gene: TRBJ2-1; abundance: NA; CDR3nt: TGTGCCAGCAGTCGACTAGCGGGGGAGCAGTTCTTC; CDR3aa: CASSRLAGEQFF
v_gene: TRBV7-9; d_gene: NA; j_gene: TRBJ1-2; abundance: few; CDR3nt: TGTGCCAGCTGGGGCAGCGGGACAAACTATGGCTACACCTTC; CDR3aa: CASWGSGTNYGYTF
v_gene: TRBV11-2; d_gene: NA; j_gene: TRBJ1-1; abundance: NA; CDR3nt: TGTGCCAGCAGTCAGAACAGCCACACTGAAGCTTTCTTT; CDR3aa: CASSQNSHTEAFF
v_gene: TRBV6-2/TRBV6-3; d_gene: NA; j_gene: TRBJ2-2; abundance: NA; CDR3nt: TGTGCCGGTAGAAGGGTTACCACCGGGGAGCTGTTTTTT; CDR3aa: CAGRRVTTGELFF
v_gene: TRBV4-1; d_gene: NA; j_gene: TRBJ1-5; abundance: many; CDR3nt: TGCGCCAGCAGTCTTTATGACAGCAATCAGCCCCAGCATTTT; CDR3aa: CASSLYDSNQPQHF
v_gene: TRBV2; d_gene: NA; j_gene: TRBJ2-7; abundance: many; CDR3nt: TGTGCCAGCAGGGGGACATTCTCCTACGAGCAGTACTTC; CDR3aa: CASRGTFSYEQYF
v_gene: TRBV5-1; d_gene: TRBD1; j_gene: TRBJ2-1; abundance: NA; CDR3nt: TGCGCCAGCAGCTTGGGACAGGGGGAATACAATGAGCAGTTCTTC; CDR3aa: CASSLGQGEYNEQFF
v_gene: TRBV5-4; d_gene: TRBD1; j_gene: TRBJ1-1; abundance: few; CDR3nt: TGTGCCAGCAGCTTGGCTCAGAATTACAGGGGCTCAAACACTGAAGCTTTCTTT; CDR3aa: CASSLAQNYRGSNTEAFF
v_gene: TRBV24-1; d_gene: NA; j_gene: TRBJ2-1; abundance: many; CDR3nt: TGTGCCACCAGTGATTGGACAGACAATGAGCAGTTCTTC; CDR3aa: CATSDWTDNEQFF
v_gene: TRBV6-2/TRBV6-3; d_gene: NA; j_gene: TRBJ2-7; abundance: NA; CDR3nt: TGTGCCAGCAGTTCGTTCAGTTTCTACGAGCAGTACTTC; CDR3aa: CASSSFSFYEQYF
v_gene: TRBV21-1; d_gene: NA; j_gene: TRBJ1-2; abundance: NA; CDR3nt: TGTGCCAGCAGCAAAGTCCCCACACAGGGGGCTGTGGGCTACACCTTC; CDR3aa: CASSKVPTQGAVGYTF
v_gene: TRBV24-1; d_gene: TRBD1; j_gene: TRBJ2-2; abundance: many; CDR3nt: TGTGCCACCAGTGATGAAGACAGGGGTAACACCGGGGAGCTGTTTTTT; CDR3aa: CATSDEDRGNTGELFF
v_gene: TRBV2; d_gene: NA; j_gene: TRBJ2-2; abundance: many; CDR3nt: TGTGCCAGCAGGAGGGGACACATGGACACCGGGGAGCTGTTTTTT; CDR3aa: CASRRGHMDTGELFF
v_gene: TRBV6-1; d_gene: TRBD1; j_gene: TRBJ1-2; abundance: few; CDR3nt: TGTGCCAGCAGCCCCGGGACAGGCTATTATGGCTACACCTTC; CDR3aa: CASSPGTGYYGYTF
v_gene: TRBV5-6; d_gene: TRBD2; j_gene: TRBJ2-3; abundance: NA; CDR3nt: TGTGCCAGCAGCTTGTTTAGCGGGGGCCCGGATACGCAGTATTTT; CDR3aa: CASSLFSGGPDTQYF
v_gene: TRBV7-9; d_gene: NA; j_gene: TRBJ2-5; abundance: many; CDR3nt: TGTGCCAGCAGCTTATTCGAGACCCAGTACTTC; CDR3aa: CASSLFETQYF
v_gene: TRBV4-1; d_gene: NA; j_gene: TRBJ1-5; abundance: NA; CDR3nt: TGCGCCAGCAGCCAAGATACAGGGAACAATCAGCCCCAGCATTTT; CDR3aa: CASSQDTGNNQPQHF
v_gene: TRBV19; d_gene: NA; j_gene: TRBJ2-7; abundance: many; CDR3nt: TGTGCCAGTAGTATGTTTTCTGAGGAACGGCCCCTAAGGAAACAGTACTTC; CDR3aa: CASSMFSEERPLRKQYF
v_gene: TRBV5-1; d_gene: NA; j_gene: TRBJ1-3; abundance: few; CDR3nt: TGCGCCAGCAGCTTGGCCTCGGAGCTGGGAAACACCATATATTTT; CDR3aa: CASSLASELGNTIYF
v_gene: TRBV3-1; d_gene: TRBD1; j_gene: TRBJ2-1; abundance: many; CDR3nt: TGTGCCAGCAGCCCCCGGACAGGGAGGAGGAATGAGCAGTTCTTC; CDR3aa: CASSPRTGRRNEQFF
v_gene: TRBV29-1; d_gene: NA; j_gene: TRBJ1-2; abundance: many; CDR3nt: TGCAGCGTTGATTTGGCTAGTACTAACTATGGCTACACCTTC; CDR3aa: CSVDLASTNYGYTF
v_gene: TRBV4-1; d_gene: NA; j_gene: TRBJ1-5; abundance: few; CDR3nt: TGCGCCAGCAGCCAAGATCGGAGAGACAATCAGCCCCAGCATTTT; CDR3aa: CASSQDRRDNQPQHF
v_gene: TRBV5-6; d_gene: NA; j_gene: TRBJ2-1; abundance: many; CDR3nt: TGTGCCAGCAGCTTGGGGGTGGGTGAGCAGTTCTTC; CDR3aa: CASSLGVGEQFF
v_gene: TRBV27; d_gene: TRBD2; j_gene: TRBJ2-3; abundance: many; CDR3nt: TGTGCCAGCAGTTTACGGGGTAGCGGGGGGGCCATTGACACAGATACGCAGTATTTT; CDR3aa: CASSLRGSGGAIDTDTQYF
v_gene: TRBV7-8; d_gene: NA; j_gene: TRBJ1-2; abundance: many; CDR3nt: TGTGCCAGCAGCTTGGGTTTAGGGCAAATCTATGGCTACACCTTC; CDR3aa: CASSLGLGQIYGYTF
v_gene: TRBV2; d_gene: NA; j_gene: TRBJ1-1; abundance: many; CDR3nt: TGTGCCAGCAGTCGAACAGAGAACACTGAAGCTTTCTTT; CDR3aa: CASSRTENTEAFF
v_gene: TRBV12-3/TRBV12-4; d_gene: TRBD2; j_gene: TRBJ2-3; abundance: few; CDR3nt: TGTGCCAGCACCGGGACTAGCGGGGCCGGCACAGATACGCAGTATTTT; CDR3aa: CASTGTSGAGTDTQYF
v_gene: TRBV5-5; d_gene: NA; j_gene: TRBJ2-1; abundance: few; CDR3nt: TGTGCCAGCAGCTTCGTGGGGGGCCCCTACAATGAGCAGTTCTTC; CDR3aa: CASSFVGGPYNEQFF
v_gene: TRBV12-3/TRBV12-4; d_gene: NA; j_gene: TRBJ1-1; abundance: NA; CDR3nt: TGTGCCAGCAGTTTCGGCGGGGGCCCCGGGGCTGAAGCTTTCTTT; CDR3aa: CASSFGGGPGAEAFF
v_gene: TRBV5-4; d_gene: NA; j_gene: TRBJ2-7; abundance: many; CDR3nt: TGTGCCAGCAGCTTTGGAGGGGGGCGTCCTGGCGAGCAGTACTTC; CDR3aa: CASSFGGGRPGEQYF
v_gene: TRBV7-9; d_gene: NA; j_gene: TRBJ1-2; abundance: NA; CDR3nt: TGTGCCAGCAGCCTACAGGGACCCGATAATTACTATGGCTACACCTTC; CDR3aa: CASSLQGPDNYYGYTF
v_gene: TRBV18; d_gene: NA; j_gene: TRBJ2-2; abundance: many; CDR3nt: TGTGCCAGCTCACCACAGGGGTCATTGTACACCGGGGAGCTGTTTTTT; CDR3aa: CASSPQGSLYTGELFF
v_gene: TRBV5-1; d_gene: NA; j_gene: TRBJ2-2; abundance: many; CDR3nt: TGCGCCAGCAGCTTGGGACCACCGAACACCGGGGAGCTGTTTTTT; CDR3aa: CASSLGPPNTGELFF
v_gene: TRBV27; d_gene: TRBD2; j_gene: TRBJ2-1; abundance: many; CDR3nt: TGTGCCAGCCGTCCTAGCGGGGGGGCCGGTGAGCAGTTCTTC; CDR3aa: CASRPSGGAGEQFF
v_gene: TRBV5-1; d_gene: NA; j_gene: TRBJ2-3; abundance: few; CDR3nt: TGCGCCAGCAGCTTAGTAGACAGGTCCCCAGATACGCAGTATTTT; CDR3aa: CASSLVDRSPDTQYF
v_gene: TRBV20-1; d_gene: NA; j_gene: TRBJ2-7; abundance: many; CDR3nt: TGCAGTGCTGAAGGACGGACCCACTACGAGCAGTACTTC; CDR3aa: CSAEGRTHYEQYF
v_gene: TRBV20-1; d_gene: TRBD1; j_gene: TRBJ2-7; abundance: many; CDR3nt: TGCAGTGCTAGAGCCCGGACAGGGGGCTACGAGCAGTACTTC; CDR3aa: CSARARTGGYEQYF
v_gene: TRBV4-2; d_gene: NA; j_gene: TRBJ2-7; abundance: many; CDR3nt: TGTGCCAGCAGCCAAGAGGACGGGACAAGTTACGAGCAGTACTTC; CDR3aa: CASSQEDGTSYEQYF
v_gene: TRBV18; d_gene: TRBD2; j_gene: TRBJ2-5; abundance: many; CDR3nt: TGTGCCAGCTCACTCGGACTAGCGGGGGGAGAGACCCAGTACTTC; CDR3aa: CASSLGLAGGETQYF
v_gene: TRBV5-1; d_gene: NA; j_gene: TRBJ2-7; abundance: many; CDR3nt: TGCGCCAGCAGCTCCGTCGGGGGCGAGCAGTACTTC; CDR3aa: CASSSVGGEQYF
v_gene: TRBV12-3/TRBV12-4; d_gene: NA; j_gene: TRBJ2-5; abundance: many; CDR3nt: TGTGCCAGCAGTTCACAGGACGAGGAGACCCAGTACTTC; CDR3aa: CASSSQDEETQYF
v_gene: TRBV11-2; d_gene: NA; j_gene: TRBJ2-5; abundance: NA; CDR3nt: TGTGCCAGCAGGTCGACCGGACGAGTCCTAGAGACCCAGTACTTC; CDR3aa: CASRSTGRVLETQYF
v_gene: TRBV12-3/TRBV12-4; d_gene: TRBD1; j_gene: TRBJ2-5; abundance: many; CDR3nt: TGTGCCAGCACCCGAGCAGGGGGCGCGGAGACCCAGTACTTC; CDR3aa: CASTRAGGAETQYF
v_gene: TRBV7-8; d_gene: TRBD1; j_gene: TRBJ2-5; abundance: few; CDR3nt: TGTGCCAGCAGCCCCGTTGGACAGGGGCACCGCGGTGAGACCCAGTACTTC; CDR3aa: CASSPVGQGHRGETQYF
v_gene: TRBV28; d_gene: NA; j_gene: TRBJ1-2; abundance: many; CDR3nt: TGTGCCAGCAGTTCAAGATTATATGGCTACACCTTC; CDR3aa: CASSSRLYGYTF